The rows below give T cell receptor beta chains drawn from one sample of a study of cytomegalovirus exposure and HLA in healthy donors. The assay was immunoSEQ multiplex PCR, and TCRdb's table has in-frame clones only and misses some. Of 90,000 to 95,000 clones in the sample, 70% to 80% are singletons; the top ten hold around 0.53%. Sequencing was done on a sample of PBMCs. These receptors all come from a man aged 25-45 years in good health and CMV-seronegative. Each CDR3 is given with its conserved first and last residue. A D gene is named only where the DNA matches it firmly.

J gene,D gene,V gene,CDR3 protein
TRBJ1-5,.,TRBV19,CASRSTQGWKQPQHF
TRBJ1-2,.,TRBV5-5,CASSLESALPTGGYTF
TRBJ1-2,.,TRBV7-9,CASSLSPTGTNYGYTF
TRBJ1-1,.,TRBV2,CASNPRSTEAFF
TRBJ2-5,.,TRBV5-1,CASSLERGTQETQYF
TRBJ2-7,.,TRBV7-2,CASSLGLQYEQYF
TRBJ2-5,.,TRBV5-1,CASKRQALGETQYF
TRBJ2-3,TRBD2,TRBV7-9,CSSSSGTSGFSTDTQYF
TRBJ1-2,TRBD1,TRBV29-1,CSVQGRGRLSNYGYTF
TRBJ2-3,.,TRBV15,CATSRVTGGITDTQYF
TRBJ1-5,.,TRBV19,CASTRGNQPQHF
TRBJ1-2,.,TRBV6-1,CASSEVGSTGYGYTF
TRBJ1-5,.,TRBV19,CASSLTTGHQPQHF
TRBJ2-5,TRBD2,TRBV2,CASEPLAGGQVETQYF
TRBJ2-5,TRBD2,TRBV19,CASSSTSGGWETQYF
TRBJ1-2,TRBD1,TRBV7-9,CASRAPGGKGGYTF
TRBJ2-3,TRBD2,TRBV5-1,CASSLAGTTTDTQYF
TRBJ1-1,TRBD1,TRBV19,CASGQGGGNTEAFF
TRBJ2-1,TRBD2,TRBV11-1,CASSPGLSGSNEQFF
TRBJ1-5,.,TRBV28,CASTNYREGSNQPQHF
TRBJ1-1,.,TRBV6-1,CASSGRRGLFSEAFF
TRBJ2-7,TRBD1,TRBV18,CASSPGQGLMYEQYF
TRBJ1-1,.,TRBV7-9,CASSFSGMNTEAFF
TRBJ2-7,TRBD1,TRBV19,CASSTYRGSIEQYF
TRBJ2-1,.,TRBV5-1,CASSGMAGYNEQFF
TRBJ2-1,TRBD2,TRBV7-9,CASSYPSGGAGEQFF
TRBJ1-2,.,TRBV10-1,CASSEEQARVGYTF
TRBJ2-1,.,TRBV6-9,CARHHLPNEQFF
TRBJ2-1,.,TRBV4-1,CASSQLGDGNNEQFF
TRBJ1-1,.,TRBV13,CASSHGGGMNTEAFF
TRBJ2-1,TRBD2,TRBV27,CASSLISGRENNEQFF
TRBJ2-1,TRBD2,TRBV4-1,CASSQVRLAVYNEQFF
TRBJ2-5,.,TRBV19,CASGGLGTQYF
TRBJ1-1,.,TRBV7-3,CASSLTRDTEAFF
TRBJ1-1,TRBD1,TRBV10-3,CASEGQGKTEAFF
TRBJ1-1,.,TRBV6-5,CASSLFGGSNEAFF
TRBJ1-5,.,TRBV4-3,CASSQGQANQPQHF
.,TRBD1,TRBV7-9,CASSPGQGPYEQYF
TRBJ2-3,TRBD2,TRBV27,CASSTPSREGGGTDTQYF
TRBJ1-2,TRBD1,TRBV4-3,CASSPQTGGWIGDYGYTF
TRBJ2-5,.,TRBV27,CASSQTGETQYF
TRBJ1-1,.,TRBV18,CASSPAGGKNTEAFF
TRBJ2-3,.,TRBV10-3,CAIRDTDTQYF
TRBJ1-6,.,TRBV7-9,CASSPRDLDYNSPLHF
TRBJ1-2,TRBD1,TRBV7-6,CASSSDRVDGYTF